A selection of T cell receptor beta chains follows, all from one sample in a study of regulatory T cells in long-lasting Graves disease. TCRdb analysed the multiplex PCR reads with MiXCR anew, one entry per CDR3 protein. Among around 400,000 distinct CDR3 sequences listed, around 24% were seen once. The source was peripheral blood mononuclear cells (PBMCs), collected when the disease was refractory, from a patient treated with antithyroid drugs. These receptor sequences come from a female donor with Graves disease. The CDR3 runs from the conserved cysteine through the conserved F or W. The D gene is left open where the match is weak. Clone size, where shown, is once, few, many, or a class for clones that have expanded.

V: TRBV6-1
size: NA
J: TRBJ2-1
D: NA
DNA: TGTGCCAGCAGTGAGAGGACTTCCTACAATGAGCAGTTCTTC
CDR3: CASSERTSYNEQFF

V: TRBV20-1
size: NA
J: TRBJ2-1
D: NA
DNA: TGCAGTGCTAGAGGGCGCAGCAATGAGCAGTTCTTC
CDR3: CSARGRSNEQFF

V: TRBV11-1
size: few
J: TRBJ2-2
D: NA
DNA: TGTGCCAGCAGCTCAGGGGGCTCTAGCGGCGCGAACACCGGGGAGCTGTTTTTT
CDR3: CASSSGGSSGANTGELFF

V: TRBV28
size: NA
J: TRBJ2-7
D: TRBD2
DNA: TGTGCCAGTTCGAGGCGGAGGACTAGCGCAACCTACGAGCAGTACTTC
CDR3: CASSRRRTSATYEQYF

V: TRBV7-2
size: many
J: TRBJ2-7
D: TRBD2
DNA: TGTGCCAGCAGCTTAGAAGGTCGGGGGGAAGAGCAGTACTTC
CDR3: CASSLEGRGEEQYF

V: TRBV7-9
size: few
J: TRBJ1-6
D: TRBD1
DNA: TGTGCCAGCAGCCCCGAGACAGGGGGTAATTCACCCCTCCACTTT
CDR3: CASSPETGGNSPLHF

V: TRBV7-2
size: NA
J: TRBJ2-1
D: TRBD2
DNA: TGTGCCAGCAGCCATCCTAGCGGGATGGGGTACAATGAGCAGTTCTTC
CDR3: CASSHPSGMGYNEQFF

V: TRBV18
size: few
J: TRBJ1-1
D: TRBD1
DNA: TGTGCCAGCTCACGAGACAGGGGGCATACTGAAGCTTTCTTT
CDR3: CASSRDRGHTEAFF

V: TRBV29-1
size: NA
J: TRBJ1-1
D: NA
DNA: TGCAGCGTTGAAGATTTCGGGCCTGTGATGAACACTGAAGCTTTCTTT
CDR3: CSVEDFGPVMNTEAFF

V: TRBV29-1
size: NA
J: TRBJ2-7
D: NA
DNA: TGCAGCGCCCGGGACTGGAGCTCCTACGAGCAGTACTTC
CDR3: CSARDWSSYEQYF

V: TRBV19
size: NA
J: TRBJ1-5
D: TRBD1
DNA: TGTGCCAGTAGTACGGACAGGGTCCTCACTAGCAATCAGCCCCAGCATTTT
CDR3: CASSTDRVLTSNQPQHF

V: TRBV2
size: NA
J: TRBJ2-7
D: TRBD1
DNA: TGTGCGCGGGGGCCGGGACAGGGGGTCGACGAGCAGTACTTC
CDR3: CARGPGQGVDEQYF

V: TRBV12-5
size: NA
J: TRBJ2-2
D: TRBD2
DNA: TGTGCTAGTGGTCTCATTAGCGGGATGAACACCGGGGAGCTGTTTTTT
CDR3: CASGLISGMNTGELFF

V: TRBV10-3
size: many
J: TRBJ1-4
D: TRBD1
DNA: TGTGCCATCAGTGCGGGACAGGGTACTAATGAAAAACTGTTTTTT
CDR3: CAISAGQGTNEKLFF

V: TRBV18
size: few
J: TRBJ2-5
D: TRBD1
DNA: TGTGCCAGCTCACCCGGACAGGACCAAGAGACCCAGTACTTC
CDR3: CASSPGQDQETQYF

V: TRBV5-6
size: few
J: TRBJ1-1
D: NA
DNA: TGTGCCAGCAGCTTGCCGCGAGTGGGCTCTGAAGCTTTCTTT
CDR3: CASSLPRVGSEAFF

V: TRBV28
size: few
J: TRBJ2-7
D: NA
DNA: TGTGCCAGCCACCCCCCCGGACATCCCTACGAGCAGTACTTC
CDR3: CASHPPGHPYEQYF

V: TRBV19
size: NA
J: TRBJ1-3
D: NA
DNA: TGTGCCATCCGCCCCGGACATTTCTCTGGAAACACCATATATTTT
CDR3: CAIRPGHFSGNTIYF

V: TRBV19
size: NA
J: TRBJ1-5
D: NA
DNA: TGTGCCACCCAAAGAGGGGGACGATTACGCAATCAGCCCCAGCATTTT
CDR3: CATQRGGRLRNQPQHF

V: TRBV7-6
size: many
J: TRBJ2-5
D: NA
DNA: TGTGCCAGCAGCTTAGGGACCCAAGAGACCCAGTACTTC
CDR3: CASSLGTQETQYF

V: TRBV2
size: many
J: TRBJ1-1
D: TRBD1
DNA: TGTGCCAGCAGTGTCGGCCGGGACAGAGTCACTGAAGCTTTCTTT
CDR3: CASSVGRDRVTEAFF

V: TRBV2
size: many
J: TRBJ2-5
D: NA
DNA: TGTGCCAGCAGTTCGTTTCCGGTAGGGGAAAGGGACCAAGAGACCCAGTACTTC
CDR3: CASSSFPVGERDQETQYF

V: TRBV5-1
size: many
J: TRBJ1-4
D: TRBD1
DNA: TGCGCCAGCAGGTCCGGGGGACAGTCTAATGAAAAACTGTTTTTT
CDR3: CASRSGGQSNEKLFF

V: TRBV9
size: few
J: TRBJ1-1
D: NA
DNA: TGTGCCAGCAGCGTCTCAGGTACCCTAAACACTGAAGCTTTCTTT
CDR3: CASSVSGTLNTEAFF

V: TRBV7-2
size: NA
J: TRBJ2-2
D: TRBD2
DNA: TGTGCCAACAGCCAAGGACTGGCGGGAGTTACCGGGGAGCTGTTTTTT
CDR3: CANSQGLAGVTGELFF

V: TRBV7-8
size: many
J: TRBJ2-4
D: TRBD2
DNA: TGTGCCAGCAGCTTAGGGTTAGCGGGGTTAGCCAAAAACATTCAGTACTTC
CDR3: CASSLGLAGLAKNIQYF

V: TRBV7-8
size: many
J: TRBJ2-2
D: NA
DNA: TGTGCCAGCAGCTTAGCGCTACGGCAGGGTAACACCGGGGAGCTGTTTTTT
CDR3: CASSLALRQGNTGELFF

V: TRBV12-3/TRBV12-4
size: many
J: TRBJ2-7
D: TRBD1
DNA: TGTGCCAGCAGTGGGGACAGGGGAATCTACGAGCAGTACTTC
CDR3: CASSGDRGIYEQYF

V: TRBV12-3/TRBV12-4
size: many
J: TRBJ1-4
D: NA
DNA: TGTGCCAGCAGCACCGTCCCAAGTGAAAAACTGTTTTTT
CDR3: CASSTVPSEKLFF